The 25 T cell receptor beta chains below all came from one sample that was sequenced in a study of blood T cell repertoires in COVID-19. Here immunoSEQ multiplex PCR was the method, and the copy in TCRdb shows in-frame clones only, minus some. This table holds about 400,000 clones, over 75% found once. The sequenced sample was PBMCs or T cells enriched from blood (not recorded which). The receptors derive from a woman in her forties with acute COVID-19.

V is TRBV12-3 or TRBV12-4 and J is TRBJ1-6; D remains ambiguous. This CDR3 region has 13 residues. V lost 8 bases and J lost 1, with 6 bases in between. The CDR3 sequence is CASRESYNSPLHF. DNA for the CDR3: TGTGCCAGCCGAGAGTCCTATAATTCACCCCTCCACTTT.

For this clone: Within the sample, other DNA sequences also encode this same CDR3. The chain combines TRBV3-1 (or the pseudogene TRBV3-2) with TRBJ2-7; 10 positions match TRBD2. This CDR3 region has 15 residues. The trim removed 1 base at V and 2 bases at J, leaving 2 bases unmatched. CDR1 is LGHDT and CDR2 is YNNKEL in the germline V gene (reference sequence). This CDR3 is CASSQGLAGAYEQYF. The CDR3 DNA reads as TGTGCCAGCAGCCAAGGTCTAGCGGGGGCCTACGAGCAGTACTTC.

CDR3 DNA sequence: TGTGCCACCAGTAAGGGGCTGGGTGAAGCTTTCTTT. This translates into CATSKGLGEAFF. The chain uses TRBV24-1 and TRBJ1-1, with TRBD1 as a possible D gene (5 bases). V gave up 6 bases and J gave up 7 bases, with 11 bases separating them. This CDR3 is 12 amino acids long. Germline V gene data show CDR1 as KGHDR and CDR2 as SFDVKD.

The CDR3 reads CASSLSPGEKLFF. The CDR3 region has the DNA TGCGCCAGCAGCTTGTCACCAGGTGAAAAACTGTTTTTT. The chain is built from TRBV5-1 and TRBJ1-4; D is uncertain. This CDR3 spans 13 amino acids. From germline, CDR1 is SGHRS and CDR2 YFSETQ. The V and J ends lost 1 base and 7 bases respectively, with 8 bases between them.

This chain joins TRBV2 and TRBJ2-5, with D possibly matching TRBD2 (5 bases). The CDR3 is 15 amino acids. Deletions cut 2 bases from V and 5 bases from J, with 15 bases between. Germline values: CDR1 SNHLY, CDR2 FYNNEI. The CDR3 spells CASSERAGQWETQYF. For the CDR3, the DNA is TGTGCCAGCAGTGAAAGGGCGGGTCAGTGGGAGACCCAGTACTTC.

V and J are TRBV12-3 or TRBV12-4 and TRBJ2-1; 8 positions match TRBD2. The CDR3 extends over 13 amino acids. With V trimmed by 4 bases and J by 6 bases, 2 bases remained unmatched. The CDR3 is CASSSGTSNEQFF. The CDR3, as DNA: TGTGCCAGCAGTTCCGGGACTAGCAATGAGCAGTTCTTC.

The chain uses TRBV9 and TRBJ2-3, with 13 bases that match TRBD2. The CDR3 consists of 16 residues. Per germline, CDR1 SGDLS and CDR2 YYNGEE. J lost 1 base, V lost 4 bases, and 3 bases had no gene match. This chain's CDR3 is CASSQLAGGGTDTQYF. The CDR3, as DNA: TGTGCCAGCAGCCAACTAGCGGGGGGGGGCACAGATACGCAGTATTTT.

CDR3 sequence reads: CASRSAVHTGELFF. The CDR3 DNA is TGTGCCAGCAGGAGCGCTGTCCACACCGGGGAGCTGTTTTTT. The rearrangement links TRBV7-8 to TRBJ2-2; D uncertain. The germline CDR1 and CDR2 sequences are SGHVS and FQNEAQ. Trimming removed 6 bases from V and 3 bases from J, with 11 bases in between. CDR3 length equals 14 residues. The variable domain in full, with the rest retrieved from reference TRBV7-8 and TRBJ2-2, is GAGVSQSPRYKVAKRGQDVALRCDPISGHVSLFWYQQALGQGPEFLTYFQNEAQLDKSGLPSDRFFAERPEGSVSTLKIQRTQQEDSAVYLCASRSAVHTGELFFGEGSRLTVL.

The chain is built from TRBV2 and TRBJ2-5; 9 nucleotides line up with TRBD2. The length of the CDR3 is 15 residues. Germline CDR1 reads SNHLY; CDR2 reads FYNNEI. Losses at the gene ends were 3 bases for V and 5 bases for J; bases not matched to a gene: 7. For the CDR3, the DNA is TGTGCCAGCAGTGAGTTGCGGGGGGGCCCGGAGACCCAGTACTTC. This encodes CASSELRGGPETQYF.

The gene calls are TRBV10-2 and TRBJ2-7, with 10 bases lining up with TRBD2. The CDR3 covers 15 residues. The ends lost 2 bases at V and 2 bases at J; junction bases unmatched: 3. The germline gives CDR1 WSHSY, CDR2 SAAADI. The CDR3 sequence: CASSETSGVTYEQYF. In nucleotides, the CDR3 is TGCGCCAGCAGTGAGACTAGCGGGGTTACCTACGAGCAGTACTTC.

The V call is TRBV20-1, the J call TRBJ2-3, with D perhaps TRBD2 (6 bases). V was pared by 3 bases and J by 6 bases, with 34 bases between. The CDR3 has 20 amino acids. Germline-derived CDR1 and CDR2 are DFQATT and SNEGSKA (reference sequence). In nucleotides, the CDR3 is TGCAGTGCTAGTTTATTCCGTTCATTGGCTCGGGGGAAGGGTAGGGATACGCAGTATTTT. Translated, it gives CSASLFRSLARGKGRDTQYF.

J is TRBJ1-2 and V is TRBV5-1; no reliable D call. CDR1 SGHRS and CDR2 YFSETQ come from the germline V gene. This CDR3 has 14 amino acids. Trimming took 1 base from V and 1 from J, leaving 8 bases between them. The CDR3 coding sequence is TGCGCCAGCAGCTTGTCTAAATATAACTATGGCTACACCTTC. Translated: CASSLSKYNYGYTF.

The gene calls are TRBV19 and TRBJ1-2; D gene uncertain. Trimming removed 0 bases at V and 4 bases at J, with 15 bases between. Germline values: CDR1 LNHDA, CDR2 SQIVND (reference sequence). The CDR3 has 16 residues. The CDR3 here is CASSIDGGLRSYGYTF. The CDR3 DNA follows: TGTGCCAGTAGTATAGATGGAGGCCTTAGGAGCTATGGCTACACCTTC.

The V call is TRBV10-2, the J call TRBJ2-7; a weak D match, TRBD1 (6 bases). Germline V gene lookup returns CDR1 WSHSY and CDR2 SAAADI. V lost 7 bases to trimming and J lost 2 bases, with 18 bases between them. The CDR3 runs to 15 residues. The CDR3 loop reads CASTPIGTLTYEQYF. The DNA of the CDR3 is TGCGCCAGCACCCCCATCGGGACACTTACCTACGAGCAGTACTTC.

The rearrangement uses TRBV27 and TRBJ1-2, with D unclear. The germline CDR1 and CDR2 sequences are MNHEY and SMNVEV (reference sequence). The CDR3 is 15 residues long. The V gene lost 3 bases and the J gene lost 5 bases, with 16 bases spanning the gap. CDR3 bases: TGTGCCAGCAGTTTCTCCCCCGACTGGAATTATGGCTACACCTTC. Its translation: CASSFSPDWNYGYTF.

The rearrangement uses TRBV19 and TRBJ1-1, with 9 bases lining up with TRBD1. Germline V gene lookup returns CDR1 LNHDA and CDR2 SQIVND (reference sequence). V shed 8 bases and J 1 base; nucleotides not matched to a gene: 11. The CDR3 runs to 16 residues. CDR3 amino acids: CASLPLQGASNTEAFF. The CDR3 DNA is TGTGCCAGTTTGCCCTTACAGGGGGCATCGAACACTGAAGCTTTCTTT.

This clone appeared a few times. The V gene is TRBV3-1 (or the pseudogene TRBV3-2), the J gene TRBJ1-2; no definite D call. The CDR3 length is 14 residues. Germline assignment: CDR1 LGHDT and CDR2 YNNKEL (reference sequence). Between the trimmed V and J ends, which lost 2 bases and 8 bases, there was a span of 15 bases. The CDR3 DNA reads TGTGCCAGCAGCCAACTGACCCTCGAGGTCGGCTACACCTTC. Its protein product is CASSQLTLEVGYTF.

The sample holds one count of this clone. This CDR3 reads CASSPDRGDEAFF. The CDR3 DNA sequence: TGTGCCAGCAGCCCGGACAGGGGCGATGAAGCTTTCTTT. V and J are TRBV14 and TRBJ1-1, with 9 bases aligning to TRBD1. The V gene's germline CDR1 is SGHDN and CDR2 FVKESK. V gave up 4 bases and J gave up 7 bases; unmatched junction bases: 4. The CDR3 loop spans 13 amino acids.

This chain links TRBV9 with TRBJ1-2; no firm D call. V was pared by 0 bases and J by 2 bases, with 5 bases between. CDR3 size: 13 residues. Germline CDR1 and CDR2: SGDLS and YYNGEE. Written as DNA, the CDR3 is TGTGCCAGCAGCGTAGTGGAGAACTATGGCTACACCTTC. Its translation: CASSVVENYGYTF. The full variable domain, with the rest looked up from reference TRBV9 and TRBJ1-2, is DSGVTQTPKHLITATGQRVTLRCSPRSGDLSVYWYQQSLDQGLQFLIQYYNGEERAKGNILERFSAQQFPDLHSELNLSSLELGDSALYFCASSVVENYGYTFGSGTRLTVV.

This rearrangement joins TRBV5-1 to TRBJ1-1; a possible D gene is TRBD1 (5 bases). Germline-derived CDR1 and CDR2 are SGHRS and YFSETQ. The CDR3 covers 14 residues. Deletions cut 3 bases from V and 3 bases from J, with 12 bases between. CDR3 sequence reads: CASSWDRGYTEAFF. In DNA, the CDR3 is TGCGCCAGCAGCTGGGACCGGGGGTACACTGAAGCTTTCTTT.

The CDR3 sequence is CASSTRGGVYGYTF. The CDR3 DNA is TGTGCCAGCAGCACGCGCGGGGGGGTTTATGGCTACACCTTC. The gene calls are TRBV9 and TRBJ1-2; a possible D gene is TRBD1 (5 bases). The CDR3 loop spans 14 amino acids. V was clipped by 4 bases and J by 5 bases, with 15 bases between them. Germline V CDR1 and CDR2: SGDLS, YYNGEE.

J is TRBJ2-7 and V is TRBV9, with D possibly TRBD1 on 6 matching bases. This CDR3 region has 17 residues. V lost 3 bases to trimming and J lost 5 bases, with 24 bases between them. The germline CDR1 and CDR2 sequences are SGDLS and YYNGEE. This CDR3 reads CASSASPGLRQAHEQYF. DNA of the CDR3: TGTGCCAGCAGCGCCTCTCCTGGCCTACGACAGGCTCACGAGCAGTACTTC.

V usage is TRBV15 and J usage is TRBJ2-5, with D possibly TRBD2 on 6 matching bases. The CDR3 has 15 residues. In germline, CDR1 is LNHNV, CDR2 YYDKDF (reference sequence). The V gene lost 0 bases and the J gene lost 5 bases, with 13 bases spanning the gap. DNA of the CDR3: TGTGCCACCAGCAGAGATGGCAATCTAGCGGAGACCCAGTACTTC. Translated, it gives CATSRDGNLAETQYF.

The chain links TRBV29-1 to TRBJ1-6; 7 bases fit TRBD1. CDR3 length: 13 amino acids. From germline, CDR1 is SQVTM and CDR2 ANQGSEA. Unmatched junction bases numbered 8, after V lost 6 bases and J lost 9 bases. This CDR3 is CSVRDSYGSPLHF. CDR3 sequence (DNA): TGCAGCGTCCGGGACAGTTATGGTTCACCCCTCCACTTT.

This CDR3 reads CASRVPGLAGGNEQFF. The CDR3 nucleotides are TGTGCCAGCAGAGTTCCGGGACTAGCGGGTGGGAATGAGCAGTTCTTC. The gene calls are TRBV7-2 and TRBJ2-1; TRBD2 matches 12 bases. With 6 bases clipped from V and 7 bases from J, the junction kept 10 bases outside the gene matches. The CDR3 spans 16 residues. Germline V gene data show CDR1 as SGHTA and CDR2 as FQGNSA.